The clone carrying this TCR beta chain was seen repeatedly, ten times or more. Its antigen is as yet unknown. V lost 1 base and J 10 bases, leaving 19 bases between the germline ends. The CDR3 is made up of 15 amino acids. Per germline, CDR1 KGHSH and CDR2 LQKENI. The sample is drawn from a study of T-cell reconstitution after alpha-beta-depleted transplantation in children. Broader study findings: Where alpha-beta T cells came from about two months after transplant was reportedly several hundred expanded graft clones. Once a year had passed after transplant, T-cell counts and diversity came mostly from newly produced T cells.

Unique molecular identifiers were incorporated into the prepared TCRbeta library. TCRdb reanalysed the PCR reads using MiXCR and keeps one entry per CDR3 protein. The profile covers approximately 150,000 distinct CDR3 sequences, with 8.8% appearing a single time and about a sixth taken by the ten largest. The source is a female patient aged 2 to 10 who had a stem cell transplant for congenital amegakaryocytic thrombocytopenia, so the T cells may come from the graft donor. The source was PBMCs, mostly from graft donor cells, collected 180 days after TCRalphabeta/CD19-depleted stem cell transplant. The rearrangement uses TRBV18 and TRBJ1-1; no clear D. In DNA, the CDR3 is TGTGCCAGCTCACCACTCGTGGACCGTAGGATGAGAGCTTTCTTT. Amino acid sequence: CASSPLVDRRMRAFF.